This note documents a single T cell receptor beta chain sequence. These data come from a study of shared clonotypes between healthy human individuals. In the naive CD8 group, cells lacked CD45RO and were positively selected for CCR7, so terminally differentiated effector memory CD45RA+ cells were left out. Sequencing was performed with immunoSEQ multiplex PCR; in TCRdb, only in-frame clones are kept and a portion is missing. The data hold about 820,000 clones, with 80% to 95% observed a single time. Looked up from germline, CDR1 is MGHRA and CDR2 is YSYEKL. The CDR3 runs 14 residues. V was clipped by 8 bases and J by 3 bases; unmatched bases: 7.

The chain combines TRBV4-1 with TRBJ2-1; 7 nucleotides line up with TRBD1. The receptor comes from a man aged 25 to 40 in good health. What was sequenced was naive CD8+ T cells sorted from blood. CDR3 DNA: TGCGCCAGCGGAACGACAGGGTTCTACAATGAGCAGTTCTTC. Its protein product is CASGTTGFYNEQFF.